Listed below are T cell receptor beta chains from one sample, sequenced in a study of T cell responses to AZD1222 COVID-19 vaccine. Libraries were prepared by immunoSEQ multiplex PCR; TCRdb keeps only in-frame clonotypes and omits some of them. The sample yields 120,000 or so clones, about 92% seen once. The material was peripheral blood, obtained on day 0 of AZD1222 vaccination. The receptor source for this set is an adult in good health. Each CDR3 is given with its conserved first and last residue. D genes are given only for firm matches.

v_gene	d_gene	j_gene	CDR3nt	CDR3aa
TRBV3-1/TRBV3-2	NA	TRBJ1-3	TGTGCCAGCAGCCCCCTCGGAAACACCATATATTTT	CASSPLGNTIYF
TRBV27	NA	TRBJ2-5	TGTGCCAGCAGTTTATCGATGGAAGGAGAGACCCAGTACTTC	CASSLSMEGETQYF
TRBV2	NA	TRBJ1-3	TGTGCCAGCAGTGATGGACAGACTCGTAACACCATATATTTT	CASSDGQTRNTIYF
TRBV30	NA	TRBJ1-2	TGTGCCTGGAGTTTCAGTAACAGGAACTATGGCTACACCTTC	CAWSFSNRNYGYTF
TRBV4-2	TRBD2	TRBJ2-1	TGTGCCAGCAGCCAAGGGGGGACTAGGGCCTACAATGAGCAGTTCTTC	CASSQGGTRAYNEQFF
TRBV9	NA	TRBJ1-1	TGTGCCAGCAGCGCCGCGACGACCCTAAAGGGGGAAGAAGCTTTCTTT	CASSAATTLKGEEAFF
TRBV4-1	NA	TRBJ2-1	TGCGCCAGCAGCCAAGACGGTCGCTCCTACAATGAGCAGTTCTTC	CASSQDGRSYNEQFF
TRBV6-1	NA	TRBJ1-1	TGTGCCAGCAGTGAAAGGGGGGAGAACACTGAAGCTTTCTTT	CASSERGENTEAFF
TRBV7-8	NA	TRBJ2-7	TGTGCCAGCAGCTTCGCGGAATACCTCTCCTACGAGCAGTACTTC	CASSFAEYLSYEQYF
TRBV11-2	TRBD1	TRBJ2-3	TGTGCCAGCAGCTCCCGGGACAGCGCCTCAGATACGCAGTATTTT	CASSSRDSASDTQYF
TRBV5-6	NA	TRBJ2-7	TGTGCCAGCAGCGCACCAATGAGACGGACAACCTACGAGCAGTACTTC	CASSAPMRRTTYEQYF
TRBV28	TRBD2	TRBJ2-1	TGTGCCAGCAGTTTAATCCGGGAGGGGCAGTTCTTC	CASSLIREGQFF
TRBV15	NA	TRBJ1-4	TGTGCCACCAGCAGAGCTCAATCAGGGTTAGGTAATGAAAAACTGTTTTTT	CATSRAQSGLGNEKLFF
TRBV5-4	NA	TRBJ2-3	TGTGCCAGCAGCTTGTTTCTAACAGATACGCAGTATTTT	CASSLFLTDTQYF